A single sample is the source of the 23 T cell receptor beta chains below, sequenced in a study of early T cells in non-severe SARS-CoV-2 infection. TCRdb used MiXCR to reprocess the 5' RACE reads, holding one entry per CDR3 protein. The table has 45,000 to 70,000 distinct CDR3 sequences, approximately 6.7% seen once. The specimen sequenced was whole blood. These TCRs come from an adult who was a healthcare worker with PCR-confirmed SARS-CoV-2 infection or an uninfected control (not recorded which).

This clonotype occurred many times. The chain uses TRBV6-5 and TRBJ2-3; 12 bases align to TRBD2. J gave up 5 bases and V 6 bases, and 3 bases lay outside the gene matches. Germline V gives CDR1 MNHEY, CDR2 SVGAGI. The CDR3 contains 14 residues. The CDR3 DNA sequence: TGTGCCAGCAGACTAGCGGGGGGAGGAGATACGCAGTATTTT. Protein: CASRLAGGGDTQYF.

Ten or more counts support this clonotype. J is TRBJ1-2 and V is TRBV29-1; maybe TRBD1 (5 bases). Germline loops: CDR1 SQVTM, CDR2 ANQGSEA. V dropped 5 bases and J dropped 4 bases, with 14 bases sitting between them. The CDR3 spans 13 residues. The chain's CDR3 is CSVLPGRSYGYTF. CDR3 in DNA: TGCAGCGTTCTTCCGGGACGGAGCTATGGCTACACCTTC.

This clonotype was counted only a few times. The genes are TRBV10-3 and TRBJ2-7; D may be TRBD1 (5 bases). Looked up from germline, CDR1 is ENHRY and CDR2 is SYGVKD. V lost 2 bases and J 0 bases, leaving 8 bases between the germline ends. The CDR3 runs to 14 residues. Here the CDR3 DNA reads TGTGCCATCAGTGAGGTTGACAGCTCCTACGAGCAGTACTTC. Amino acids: CAISEVDSSYEQYF.

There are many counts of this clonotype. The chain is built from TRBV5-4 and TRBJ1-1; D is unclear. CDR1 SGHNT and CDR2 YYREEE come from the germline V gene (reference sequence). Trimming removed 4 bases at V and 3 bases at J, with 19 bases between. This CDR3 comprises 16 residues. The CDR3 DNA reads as TGTGCCAGCAGCCCTAGGACTCCAGTTAGGGACACTGAAGCTTTCTTT. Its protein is CASSPRTPVRDTEAFF.

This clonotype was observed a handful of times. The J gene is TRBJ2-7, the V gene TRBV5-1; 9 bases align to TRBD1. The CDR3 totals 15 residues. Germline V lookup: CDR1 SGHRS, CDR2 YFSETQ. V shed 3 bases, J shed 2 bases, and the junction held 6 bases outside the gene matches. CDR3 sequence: CASSYWTGATYEQYF. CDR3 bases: TGCGCCAGCAGCTACTGGACAGGGGCCACCTACGAGCAGTACTTC.

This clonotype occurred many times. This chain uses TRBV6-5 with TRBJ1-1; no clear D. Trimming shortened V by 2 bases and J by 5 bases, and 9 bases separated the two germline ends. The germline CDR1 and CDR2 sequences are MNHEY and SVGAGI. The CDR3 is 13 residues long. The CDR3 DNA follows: TGTGCCAGCAGTTACGACCGAGGAACTGAAGCTTTCTTT. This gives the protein CASSYDRGTEAFF.

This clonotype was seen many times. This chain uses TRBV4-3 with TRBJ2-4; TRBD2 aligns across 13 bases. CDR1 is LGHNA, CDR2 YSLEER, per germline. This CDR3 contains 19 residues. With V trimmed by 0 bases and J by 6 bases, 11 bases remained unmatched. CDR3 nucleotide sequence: TGCGCCAGCAGCCAAGATTTGACTAGCGGGGGGACCATTACAAACATTCAGTACTTC. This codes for CASSQDLTSGGTITNIQYF.

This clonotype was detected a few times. CDR3 region: CASTRQIGQPQHF. The CDR3 DNA sequence: TGTGCCAGCACCCGACAGATTGGGCAGCCCCAGCATTTT. V usage is TRBV6-6 and J usage is TRBJ1-5, with D maybe TRBD1 (5 bases). The CDR3 has 13 residues. Trimming removed 7 bases at V and 7 bases at J, with 14 bases between. Germline loops: CDR1 MNHNY, CDR2 SVGAGI (reference sequence).

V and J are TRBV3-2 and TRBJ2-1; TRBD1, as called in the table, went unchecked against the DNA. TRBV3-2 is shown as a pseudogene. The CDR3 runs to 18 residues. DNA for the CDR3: TGTGCCAGCAGCCAATTGGGGGCCCGCCTACTCTCCTACAATGAGCAGTTCTTC. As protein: CASSQLGARLLSYNEQFF.

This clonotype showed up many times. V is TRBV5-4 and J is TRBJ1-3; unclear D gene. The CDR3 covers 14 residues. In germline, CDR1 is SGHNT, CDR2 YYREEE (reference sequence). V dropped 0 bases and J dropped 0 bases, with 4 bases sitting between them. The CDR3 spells CASSLELSGNTIYF. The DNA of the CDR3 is TGTGCCAGCAGCTTGGAACTCTCTGGAAACACCATATATTTT.

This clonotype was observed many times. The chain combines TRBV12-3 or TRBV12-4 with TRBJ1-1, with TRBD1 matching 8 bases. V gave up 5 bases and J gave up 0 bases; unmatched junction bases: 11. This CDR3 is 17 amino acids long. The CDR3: CASSPTPGQGMNTEAFF. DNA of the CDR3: TGTGCCAGCAGTCCCACCCCAGGACAGGGAATGAACACTGAAGCTTTCTTT.

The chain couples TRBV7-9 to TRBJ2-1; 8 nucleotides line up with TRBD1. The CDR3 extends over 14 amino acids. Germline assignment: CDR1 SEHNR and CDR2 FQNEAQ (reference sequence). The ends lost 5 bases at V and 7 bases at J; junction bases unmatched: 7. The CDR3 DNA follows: TGTGCCAGCAGCCCTTGGACAGGGAGGAATGAGCAGTTCTTC. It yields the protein CASSPWTGRNEQFF.

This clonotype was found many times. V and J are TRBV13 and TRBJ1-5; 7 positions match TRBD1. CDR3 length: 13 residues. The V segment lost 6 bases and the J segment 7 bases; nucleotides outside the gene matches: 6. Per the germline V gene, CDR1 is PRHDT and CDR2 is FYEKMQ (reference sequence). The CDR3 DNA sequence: TGTGCCAGCAGTGCAGACAGGGTGCAGCCCCAGCATTTT. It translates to CASSADRVQPQHF.

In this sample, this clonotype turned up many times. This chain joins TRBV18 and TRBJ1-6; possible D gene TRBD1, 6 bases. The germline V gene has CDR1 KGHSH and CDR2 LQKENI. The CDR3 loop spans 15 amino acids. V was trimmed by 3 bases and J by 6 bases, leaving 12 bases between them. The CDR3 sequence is CASSPRGNSNSPLHF. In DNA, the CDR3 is TGTGCCAGCTCACCCAGGGGAAATAGTAATTCACCCCTCCACTTT. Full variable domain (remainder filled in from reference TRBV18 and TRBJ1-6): NAGVMQNPRHLVRRRGQEARLRCSPMKGHSHVYWYRQLPEEGLKFMVYLQKENIIDESGMPKERFSAEFPKEGPSILRIQQVVRGDSAAYFCASSPRGNSNSPLHFGNGTRLTVT.

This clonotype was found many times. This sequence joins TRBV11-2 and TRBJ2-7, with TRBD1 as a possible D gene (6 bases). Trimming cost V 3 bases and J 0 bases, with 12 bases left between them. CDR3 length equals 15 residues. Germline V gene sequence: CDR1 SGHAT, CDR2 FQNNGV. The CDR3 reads CASSLDSPNSYEQYF. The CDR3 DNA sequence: TGTGCCAGCAGCTTGGACAGCCCCAACTCCTACGAGCAGTACTTC.

In DNA form, the CDR3 reads TGTGCCAGCAGTTTTCGGACAAGTAGCAATCAGCCCCAGCATTTT. Protein product: CASSFRTSSNQPQHF. The V gene is TRBV12-3 or TRBV12-4, the J gene TRBJ1-5; possible D gene TRBD1, 5 bases. With 3 bases removed from V and 0 bases from J, the gap between germline ends came to 9 bases. CDR3 size: 15 residues.

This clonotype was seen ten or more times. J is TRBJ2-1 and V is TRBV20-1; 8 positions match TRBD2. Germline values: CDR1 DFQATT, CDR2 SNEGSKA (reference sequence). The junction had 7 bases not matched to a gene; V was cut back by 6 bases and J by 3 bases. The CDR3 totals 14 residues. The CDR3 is CSAALAANYNEQFF. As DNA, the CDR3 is TGCAGTGCAGCACTAGCGGCCAACTACAATGAGCAGTTCTTC.

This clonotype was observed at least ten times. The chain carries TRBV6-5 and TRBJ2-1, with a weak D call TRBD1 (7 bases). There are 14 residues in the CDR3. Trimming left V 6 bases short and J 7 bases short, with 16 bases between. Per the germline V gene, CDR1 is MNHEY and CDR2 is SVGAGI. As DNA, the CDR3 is TGTGCCAGCAGCAGGGGGGATTCAAGGAATGAGCAGTTCTTC. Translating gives CASSRGDSRNEQFF.

The CDR3: CASSKGGRDEQFF. The CDR3 DNA is TGTGCCAGCAGCAAAGGGGGTAGGGATGAGCAGTTCTTC. The J gene is TRBJ2-1, the V gene TRBV21-1. TRBV21-1 is deemed a pseudogene. The CDR3 is 13 residues long.

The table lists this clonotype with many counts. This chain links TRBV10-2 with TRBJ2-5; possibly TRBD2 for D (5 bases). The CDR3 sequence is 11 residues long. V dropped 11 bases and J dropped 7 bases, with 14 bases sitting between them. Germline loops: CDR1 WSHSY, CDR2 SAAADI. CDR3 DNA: TGCGCCCTCACGATTCGGGGGACCCAGTACTTC. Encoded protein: CALTIRGTQYF.

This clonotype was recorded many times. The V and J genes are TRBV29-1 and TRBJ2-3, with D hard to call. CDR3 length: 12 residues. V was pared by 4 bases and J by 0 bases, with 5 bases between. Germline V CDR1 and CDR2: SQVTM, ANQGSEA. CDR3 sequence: CSVVQSTDTQYF. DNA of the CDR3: TGCAGCGTTGTACAGAGCACAGATACGCAGTATTTT.

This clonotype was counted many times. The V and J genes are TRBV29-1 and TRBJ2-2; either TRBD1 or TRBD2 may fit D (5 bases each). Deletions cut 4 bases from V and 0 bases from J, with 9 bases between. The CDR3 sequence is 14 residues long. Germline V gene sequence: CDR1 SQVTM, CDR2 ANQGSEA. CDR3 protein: CSVVWGTNTGELFF. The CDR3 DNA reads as TGCAGCGTTGTATGGGGGACGAACACCGGGGAGCTGTTTTTT.

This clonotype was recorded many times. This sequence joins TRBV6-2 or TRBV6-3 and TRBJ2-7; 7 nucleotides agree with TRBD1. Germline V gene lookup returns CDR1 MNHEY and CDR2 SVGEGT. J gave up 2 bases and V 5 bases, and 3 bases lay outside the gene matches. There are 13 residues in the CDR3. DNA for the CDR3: TGTGCCAGCAGTCGGGACAGCACCTACGAGCAGTACTTC. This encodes CASSRDSTYEQYF.